This TCR beta chain was obtained from a study of blood T cell repertoires in COVID-19. As for the study in general: Donors in the United States, Italy and Spain gave samples during acute or convalescent COVID-19.

This CDR3 is built from 11 residues. Authors' processing steps: Estimation of nucleated cell counts relied on the amplification of reference gene primers. TCRdb's copy holds only in-frame clones and misses some; the assay was immunoSEQ multiplex PCR. Clone size and V and J calls were adopted from that table, with D and trimming inferred from the DNA. This sample has 150,000 to 200,000 clones; 86% occur once, and the top ten carry roughly 3.4%. V and J are TRBV21-1 and TRBJ2-1; the D call in the table, TRBD2, was not verified against the DNA. TRBV21-1 is designated a pseudogene. Sequences were obtained from peripheral blood. The receptor was isolated from a man aged 65 to 79 with acute or convalescent COVID-19. CDR3 sequence: CASSKGGEQFF. The DNA of the CDR3 is TGTGCCAGCAGCAAGGGGGGTGAGCAGTTCTTC.